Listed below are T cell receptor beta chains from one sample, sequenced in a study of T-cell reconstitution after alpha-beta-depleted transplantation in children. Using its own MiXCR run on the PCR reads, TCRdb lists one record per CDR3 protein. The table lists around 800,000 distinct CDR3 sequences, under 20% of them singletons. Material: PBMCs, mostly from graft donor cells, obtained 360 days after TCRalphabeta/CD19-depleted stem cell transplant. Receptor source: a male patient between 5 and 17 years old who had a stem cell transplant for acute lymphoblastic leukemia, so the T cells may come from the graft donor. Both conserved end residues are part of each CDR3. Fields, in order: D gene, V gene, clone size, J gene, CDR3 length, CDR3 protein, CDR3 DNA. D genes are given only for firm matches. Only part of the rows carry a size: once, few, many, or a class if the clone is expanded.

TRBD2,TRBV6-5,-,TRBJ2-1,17,CASSYWGSSGGYNEQFF,TGTGCCAGCAGTTACTGGGGCTCTAGCGGGGGTTACAATGAGCAGTTCTTC
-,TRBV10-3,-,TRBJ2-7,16,CAISGRSGTKGNEQYF,TGTGCCATCAGTGGGAGATCCGGGACAAAGGGGAACGAGCAGTACTTC
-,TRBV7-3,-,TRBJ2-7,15,CASSLINLISYEQYF,TGTGCCAGCAGCTTGATAAACCTGATCTCCTACGAGCAGTACTTC
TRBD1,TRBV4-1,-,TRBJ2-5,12,CASLGTEETQYF,TGCGCCAGCCTCGGGACAGAAGAGACCCAGTACTTC
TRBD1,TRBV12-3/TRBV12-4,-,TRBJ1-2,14,CASSFARGRDGYTF,TGTGCCAGCAGTTTCGCCAGGGGGCGGGATGGCTACACCTTC
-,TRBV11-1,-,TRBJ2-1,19,CASSFAWRGPTSSYNEQFF,TGTGCCAGCAGCTTCGCCTGGAGGGGACCGACAAGCTCCTACAATGAGCAGTTCTTC
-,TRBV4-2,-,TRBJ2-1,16,CASSQVRTYSYNEQFF,TGTGCCAGCAGCCAAGTGCGGACTTACTCCTACAATGAGCAGTTCTTC
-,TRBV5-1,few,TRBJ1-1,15,CASTSRWTGNTEAFF,TGCGCCAGCACCTCGCGATGGACGGGAAACACTGAAGCTTTCTTT
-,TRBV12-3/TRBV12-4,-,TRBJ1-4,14,CASSGQFGYEKLFF,TGTGCCAGCAGCGGACAGTTCGGCTATGAAAAACTGTTTTTT
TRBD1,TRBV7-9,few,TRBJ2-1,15,CASSLADRAHNEQFF,TGTGCCAGCAGCTTAGCGGACAGGGCCCACAATGAGCAGTTCTTC
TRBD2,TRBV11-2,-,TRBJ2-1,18,CASSDSRGSGRVNNEQFF,TGTGCCAGCAGCGATAGCCGTGGTAGCGGGAGGGTCAACAATGAGCAGTTCTTC
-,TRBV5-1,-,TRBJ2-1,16,CASSSRRGQDQETQFF,TGCGCCAGCAGCAGCCGACGGGGTCAGGACCAAGAGACCCAGTTCTTC
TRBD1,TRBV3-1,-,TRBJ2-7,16,CASSQNRDRRQYEQYF,TGTGCCAGCAGCCAAAACCGGGACAGGCGTCAATACGAGCAGTACTTC
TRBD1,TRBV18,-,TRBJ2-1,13,CASSPTGKDEQFF,TGTGCCAGCTCGCCGACAGGGAAGGATGAGCAGTTCTTC